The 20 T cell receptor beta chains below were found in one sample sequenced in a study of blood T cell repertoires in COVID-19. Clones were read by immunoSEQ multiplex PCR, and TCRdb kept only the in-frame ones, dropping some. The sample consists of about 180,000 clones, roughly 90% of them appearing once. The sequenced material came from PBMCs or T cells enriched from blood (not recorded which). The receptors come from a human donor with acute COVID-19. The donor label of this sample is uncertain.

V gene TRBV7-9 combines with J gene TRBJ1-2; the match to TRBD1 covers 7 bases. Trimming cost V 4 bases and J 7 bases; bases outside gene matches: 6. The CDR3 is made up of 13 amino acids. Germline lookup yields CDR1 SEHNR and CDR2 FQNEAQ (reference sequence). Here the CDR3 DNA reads TGTGCCAGCAGCTCCACAGGGGATGGTGGCTACACCTTC. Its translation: CASSSTGDGGYTF.

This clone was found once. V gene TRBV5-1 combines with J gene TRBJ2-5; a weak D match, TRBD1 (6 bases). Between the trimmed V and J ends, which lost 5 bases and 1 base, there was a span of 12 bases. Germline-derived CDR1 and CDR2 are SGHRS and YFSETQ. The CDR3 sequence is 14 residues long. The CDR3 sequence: CASRFGQTQETQYF. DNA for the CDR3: TGCGCCAGCAGGTTTGGACAGACCCAAGAGACCCAGTACTTC.

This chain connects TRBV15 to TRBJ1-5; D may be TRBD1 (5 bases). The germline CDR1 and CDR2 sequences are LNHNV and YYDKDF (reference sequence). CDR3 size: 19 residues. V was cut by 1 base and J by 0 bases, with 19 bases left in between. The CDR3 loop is CATSRGGRAPTYSNQPQHF. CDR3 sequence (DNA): TGTGCCACCAGCAGAGGGGGCAGGGCCCCGACATATAGCAATCAGCCCCAGCATTTT.

CDR3 DNA: TGTGCCAGCAGCTTAGTGGGACTAGCGGGGGATACAGATACGCAGTATTTT. Its protein is CASSLVGLAGDTDTQYF. The chain recombines TRBV7-7 with TRBJ2-3; 14 bases are a match to TRBD2. The trim removed 1 base at V and 3 bases at J, leaving 3 bases unmatched. This CDR3 is 17 amino acids long. The germline CDR1 and CDR2 sequences are SSHAT and FNYEAQ (reference sequence).

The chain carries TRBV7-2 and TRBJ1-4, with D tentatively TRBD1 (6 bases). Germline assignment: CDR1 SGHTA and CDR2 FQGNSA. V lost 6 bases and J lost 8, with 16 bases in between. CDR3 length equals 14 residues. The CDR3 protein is CASSPQGLDEKLFF. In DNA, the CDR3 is TGTGCCAGCAGTCCCCAGGGGCTCGACGAAAAACTGTTTTTT.

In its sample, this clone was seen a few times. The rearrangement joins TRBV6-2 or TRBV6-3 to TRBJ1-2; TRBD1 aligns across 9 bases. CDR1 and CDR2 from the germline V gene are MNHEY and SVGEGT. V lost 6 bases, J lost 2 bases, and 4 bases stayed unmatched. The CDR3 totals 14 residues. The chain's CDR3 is CASSRQGVNYGYTF. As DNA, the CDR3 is TGTGCCAGCAGCCGACAGGGGGTGAACTATGGCTACACCTTC.

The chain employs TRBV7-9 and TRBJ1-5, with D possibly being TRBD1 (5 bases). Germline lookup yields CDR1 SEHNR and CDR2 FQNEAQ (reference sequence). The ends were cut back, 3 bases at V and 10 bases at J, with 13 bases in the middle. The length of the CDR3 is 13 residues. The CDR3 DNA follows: TGTGCCAGCAGCTTGGAAAGGGGAAATCCCCAGCATTTT. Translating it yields CASSLERGNPQHF.

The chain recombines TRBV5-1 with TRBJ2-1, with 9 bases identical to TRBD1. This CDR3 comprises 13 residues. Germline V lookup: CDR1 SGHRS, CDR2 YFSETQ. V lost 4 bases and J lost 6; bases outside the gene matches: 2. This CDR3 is CASSQDRGNEQFF. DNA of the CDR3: TGCGCCAGCAGCCAGGACAGGGGCAATGAGCAGTTCTTC.

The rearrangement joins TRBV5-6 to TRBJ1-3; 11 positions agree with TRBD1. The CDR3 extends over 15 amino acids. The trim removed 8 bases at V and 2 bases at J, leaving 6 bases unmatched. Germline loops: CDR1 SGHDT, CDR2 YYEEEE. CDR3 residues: CASGQGALPGNTIYF. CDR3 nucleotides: TGTGCCAGTGGACAGGGGGCATTACCTGGAAACACCATATATTTT.

The CDR3 sequence is CASRDRDTTGNTIYF. The CDR3 DNA reads as TGTGCCAGCAGAGACCGGGACACAACAGGGAACACCATATATTTT. V is TRBV5-8 and J is TRBJ1-3; maybe TRBD1 (6 bases). V lost 5 bases, J lost 7 bases, and 19 bases lay in between. CDR1 and CDR2 (germline): SGHTS, YDEGEE. The CDR3 runs 15 residues.

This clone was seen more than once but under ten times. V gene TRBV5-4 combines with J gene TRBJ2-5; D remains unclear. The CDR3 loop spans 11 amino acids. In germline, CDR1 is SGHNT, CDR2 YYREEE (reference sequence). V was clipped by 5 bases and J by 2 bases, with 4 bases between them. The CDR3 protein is CASSYQETQYF. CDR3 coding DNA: TGTGCCAGCAGTTATCAAGAGACCCAGTACTTC.

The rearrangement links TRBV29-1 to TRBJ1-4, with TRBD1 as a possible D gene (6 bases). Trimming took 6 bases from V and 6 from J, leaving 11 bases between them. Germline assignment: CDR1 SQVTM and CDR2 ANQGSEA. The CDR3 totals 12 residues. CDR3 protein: CSVQGRDEKLFF. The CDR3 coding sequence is TGCAGCGTACAGGGTAGAGATGAAAAACTGTTTTTT.

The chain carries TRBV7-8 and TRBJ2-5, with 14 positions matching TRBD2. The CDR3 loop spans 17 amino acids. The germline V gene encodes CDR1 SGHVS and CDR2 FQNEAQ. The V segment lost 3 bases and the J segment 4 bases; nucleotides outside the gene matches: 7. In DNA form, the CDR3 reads TGTGCCAGCAGCTTCCTGACTAGCGGGGGGGCCCGAGAGACCCAGTACTTC. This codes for CASSFLTSGGARETQYF. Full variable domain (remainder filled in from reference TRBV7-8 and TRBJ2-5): GAGVSQSPRYKVAKRGQDVALRCDPISGHVSLFWYQQALGQGPEFLTYFQNEAQLDKSGLPSDRFFAERPEGSVSTLKIQRTQQEDSAVYLCASSFLTSGGARETQYFGPGTRLLVL.

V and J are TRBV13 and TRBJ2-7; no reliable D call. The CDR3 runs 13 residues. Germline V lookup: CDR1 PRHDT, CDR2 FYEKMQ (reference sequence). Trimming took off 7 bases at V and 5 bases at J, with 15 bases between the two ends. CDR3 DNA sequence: TGTGCCAGCACATTCTTTAAAAGCCACGAGCAGTACTTC. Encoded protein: CASTFFKSHEQYF.

The CDR3 DNA sequence: TGTGCCTGGAGCCGGGATTCTTCTGGAAACACCATATATTTT. Residues: CAWSRDSSGNTIYF. This sequence joins TRBV30 and TRBJ1-3; D not resolved. Germline loops: CDR1 GTSNPN, CDR2 SVGIG (reference sequence). Between the trimmed V and J ends, which lost 3 bases and 1 base, there was a span of 10 bases. The CDR3 totals 14 residues.

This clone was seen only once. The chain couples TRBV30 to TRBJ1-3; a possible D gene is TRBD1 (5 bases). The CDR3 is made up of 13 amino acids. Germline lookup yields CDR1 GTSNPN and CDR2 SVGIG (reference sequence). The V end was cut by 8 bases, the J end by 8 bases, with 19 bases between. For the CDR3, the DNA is TGTGCCGGCCCCACGCCGGGGGTGGACACCATATATTTT. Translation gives CAGPTPGVDTIYF.

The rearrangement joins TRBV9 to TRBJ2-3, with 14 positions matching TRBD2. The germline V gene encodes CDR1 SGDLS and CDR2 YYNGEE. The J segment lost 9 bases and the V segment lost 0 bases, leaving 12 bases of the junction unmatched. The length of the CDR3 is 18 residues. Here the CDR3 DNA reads TGTGCCAGCAGCGTAGCCCCTGGACTAGCGGGGGGCCGGGGGACGCAGTATTTT. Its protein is CASSVAPGLAGGRGTQYF.

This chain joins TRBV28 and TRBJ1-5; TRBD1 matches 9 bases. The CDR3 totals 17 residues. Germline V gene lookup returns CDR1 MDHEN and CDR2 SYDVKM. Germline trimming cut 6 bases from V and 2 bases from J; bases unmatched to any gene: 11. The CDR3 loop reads CASSPTGGAGGNQPQHF. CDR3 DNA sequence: TGTGCCAGCAGCCCCACAGGGGGCGCGGGGGGCAATCAGCCCCAGCATTTT.

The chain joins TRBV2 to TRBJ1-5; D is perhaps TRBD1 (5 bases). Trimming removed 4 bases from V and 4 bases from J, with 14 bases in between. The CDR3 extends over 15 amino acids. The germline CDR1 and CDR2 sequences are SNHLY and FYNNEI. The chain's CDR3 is CASSGPRVGNQPQHF. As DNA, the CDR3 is TGTGCCAGCAGTGGGCCCAGGGTAGGAAATCAGCCCCAGCATTTT.

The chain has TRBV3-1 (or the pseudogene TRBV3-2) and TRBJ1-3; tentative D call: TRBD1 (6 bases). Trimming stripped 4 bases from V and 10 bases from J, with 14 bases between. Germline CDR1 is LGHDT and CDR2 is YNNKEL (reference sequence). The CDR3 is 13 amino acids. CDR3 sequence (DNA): TGTGCCAGCAGCCCCCGGGGGGCAGGGACCATATATTTT. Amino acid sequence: CASSPRGAGTIYF.